This is a list of T cell receptor beta chains from one sample in a study of blood T cell repertoires in COVID-19. Clones were read by immunoSEQ multiplex PCR, and TCRdb kept only the in-frame ones, dropping some. In the table there are roughly 110,000 clones, 80% to 95% of which are singletons. Material for sequencing was peripheral blood. All receptors come from a woman in her thirties with acute or convalescent COVID-19. CDR3s include the opening cysteine and the closing phenylalanine or tryptophan. The D gene is left open where the match is weak. The size of a clone is reported for some rows only, either as once, few or many, or as a class for expanded clones.

TRBV7-9,-,-,TRBJ2-1,CASSSNYIEQFF,TGTGCCAGCAGCTCCAACTACATTGAGCAGTTCTTC
TRBV28,few,-,TRBJ1-5,CASSLGPGQPQHF,TGTGCCAGCAGTTTAGGCCCCGGGCAGCCCCAGCATTTT
TRBV28,-,-,TRBJ2-7,CASSSTVWEQYF,TGTGCCAGCAGTTCTACAGTATGGGAGCAGTACTTC
TRBV19,-,TRBD1,TRBJ2-2,CASSPRGQGAYPNTGELFF,TGTGCCAGTAGTCCCAGGGGACAGGGGGCCTATCCCAACACCGGGGAGCTGTTTTTT
TRBV7-9,once,TRBD1,TRBJ2-5,CASSSSGTGLETQYF,TGTGCCAGCAGCTCCAGTGGGACAGGGCTAGAGACCCAGTACTTC
TRBV7-6,-,-,TRBJ2-7,CASSPDYEQYF,TGTGCCAGCAGCCCAGACTACGAGCAGTACTTC
TRBV4-3,-,-,TRBJ1-6,CASSQDSGSPLHF,TGCGCCAGCAGCCAAGACTCAGGTTCACCCCTCCACTTT
TRBV6-5,once,-,TRBJ1-1,CASSYSIGGNAEAFF,TGTGCCAGCAGTTACTCAATCGGGGGGAACGCTGAAGCTTTCTTT
TRBV20-1,-,-,TRBJ2-1,CSANEGGFLDEQFF,TGCAGTGCTAATGAGGGGGGGTTTCTCGATGAGCAGTTCTTC
TRBV29-1,once,TRBD1,TRBJ2-5,CSVEDGTGYQETQYF,TGCAGCGTTGAGGACGGGACAGGGTACCAAGAGACCCAGTACTTC
TRBV19,-,TRBD2,TRBJ2-1,CASKASGRALGNEQFF,TGTGCCAGTAAGGCTAGCGGGAGGGCCCTCGGTAATGAGCAGTTCTTC
TRBV7-3,-,TRBD1,TRBJ1-1,CASSPGTANTEAFF,TGTGCCAGCAGCCCCGGGACAGCGAACACTGAAGCTTTCTTT
TRBV28,once,-,TRBJ1-2,CASSWGVGSDYGYTF,TGTGCCAGCAGTTGGGGAGTGGGGTCCGACTATGGCTACACCTTC
TRBV7-2,-,-,TRBJ2-1,CASSLERHNEQFF,TGTGCCAGCAGCTTAGAGCGGCACAATGAGCAGTTCTTC
TRBV6-2/TRBV6-3,-,-,TRBJ1-2,CASSYRPGPRYRGYTF,TGTGCCAGCAGTTACCGCCCAGGGCCGAGGTATCGGGGCTACACCTTC
TRBV11-2,-,-,TRBJ1-3,CASSRQSSSGNTIYF,TGTGCCAGCAGCAGACAGTCCAGCTCTGGAAACACCATATATTTT
TRBV12-3/TRBV12-4,-,-,TRBJ2-2,CASRLNTGELFF,TGTGCCAGCAGACTGAACACCGGGGAGCTGTTTTTT
TRBV19,-,-,TRBJ1-2,CASSPPGSGYGYTF,TGTGCCAGTAGTCCCCCCGGGAGCGGCTATGGCTACACCTTC